Shown below are 18 T cell receptor beta chains from a single sample sequenced in a study of graft-versus-host responses after intestinal transplantation. This table comes from immunoSEQ multiplex PCR, and its TCRdb copy is limited to in-frame clones, with some not included. The sample yields more than 20,000 clones, 83% seen once. The specimen was PBMCs, collected 28 days after intestinal transplant. Receptors originate from a human patient who received an intestinal transplant, so some T cells may come from the graft donor.

This clone appeared a few times. This chain joins TRBV7-9 and TRBJ1-1, with a possible D match to TRBD1 (5 bases). V was shortened by 3 bases and J by 0 bases, with 11 bases between the two germline ends. Looked up from germline, CDR1 is SEHNR and CDR2 is FQNEAQ (reference sequence). The CDR3 is 15 residues long. The CDR3 bases are TGTGCCAGCAGCTTCTCCGGGACGGTGAACACTGAAGCTTTCTTT. This translates into CASSFSGTVNTEAFF.

V is TRBV4-1 and J is TRBJ2-7; a weak D match, TRBD1 (5 bases). V gave up 0 bases and J gave up 3 bases, with 15 bases separating them. CDR1 is MGHRA, CDR2 YSYEKL, per germline. CDR3 size: 16 residues. The CDR3 is CASSQDLGATGYEQYF. CDR3 sequence (DNA): TGCGCCAGCAGCCAAGATCTTGGGGCTACCGGCTACGAGCAGTACTTC.

The V and J genes are TRBV6-6 and TRBJ2-7, with D maybe TRBD2 (6 bases). This CDR3 contains 16 residues. The ends were cut back, 2 bases at V and 0 bases at J, with 14 bases in the middle. Per the germline V gene, CDR1 is MNHNY and CDR2 is SVGAGI (reference sequence). The CDR3 protein is CASSYGGNPLSYEQYF. CDR3 bases: TGTGCCAGCAGTTACGGCGGGAACCCCCTCTCCTACGAGCAGTACTTC.

This clone showed up just once. This sequence joins TRBV5-1 and TRBJ2-2; perhaps TRBD1 as D (6 bases). The CDR3 sequence is 16 residues long. Germline V gene sequence: CDR1 SGHRS, CDR2 YFSETQ. V gave up 2 bases and J gave up 0 bases, with 11 bases separating them. The CDR3 nucleotides are TGCGCCAGCAGCTTCTTAACAGGGACGAACACCGGGGAGCTGTTTTTT. This gives the protein CASSFLTGTNTGELFF. Supplemented by reference TRBV5-1 and TRBJ2-2, the full variable domain reads KAGVTQTPRYLIKTRGQQVTLSCSPISGHRSVSWYQQTPGQGLQFLFEYFSETQRNKGNFPGRFSGRQFSNSRSEMNVSTLELGDSALYLCASSFLTGTNTGELFFGEGSRLTVL.

For the CDR3, the DNA is TGTGCCAGCAGTTACCGGACTAGCGGGACCACAGATACGCAGTATTTT. This sequence encodes CASSYRTSGTTDTQYF. The rearrangement links TRBV6-5 to TRBJ2-3, with 12 bases that match TRBD2. Germline trimming cut 2 bases from V and 2 bases from J; bases unmatched to any gene: 2. The CDR3 totals 16 residues. Per germline, CDR1 MNHEY and CDR2 SVGAGI.

As DNA, the CDR3 is TGTGCCAGCAGCCAAGACTGGACAGGGTCCACTTCACCCCTCCACTTT. Translating gives CASSQDWTGSTSPLHF. The chain is built from TRBV4-2 and TRBJ1-6; 8 positions match TRBD1. Germline V gene lookup returns CDR1 LGHNA and CDR2 YNFKEQ. There are 16 residues in the CDR3. V lost 0 bases, J lost 9 bases, and 7 bases stayed unmatched.

The chain is built from TRBV5-1 and TRBJ2-7, with TRBD1 identical over 9 bases. The CDR3 length is 13 residues. Losses at the gene ends were 4 bases for V and 5 bases for J; bases not matched to a gene: 4. The germline V gene encodes CDR1 SGHRS and CDR2 YFSETQ. The CDR3, as DNA: TGCGCCAGCAGCCCGGGACAGGGCCACGAGCAGTACTTC. Its protein is CASSPGQGHEQYF.

The chain uses TRBV5-1 and TRBJ2-1, with TRBD2 identical over 9 bases. With 0 bases clipped from V and 2 bases from J, the junction kept 3 bases outside the gene matches. Germline loops: CDR1 SGHRS, CDR2 YFSETQ. The CDR3 has 16 amino acids. The CDR3 bases are TGCGCCAGCAGCTTGGGGCTAGCGGGGCCCTACAATGAGCAGTTCTTC. Translating it yields CASSLGLAGPYNEQFF. The whole variable domain, remainder taken from reference TRBV5-1 and TRBJ2-1, is KAGVTQTPRYLIKTRGQQVTLSCSPISGHRSVSWYQQTPGQGLQFLFEYFSETQRNKGNFPGRFSGRQFSNSRSEMNVSTLELGDSALYLCASSLGLAGPYNEQFFGPGTRLTVL.

This clone was seen only once. V and J are TRBV19 and TRBJ1-2, with D unclear. Germline CDR1 LNHDA, CDR2 SQIVND (reference sequence). The CDR3 runs 13 residues. Trimming took off 2 bases at V and 7 bases at J, with 11 bases between the two ends. The CDR3 DNA follows: TGTGCCAGTAGTATAAAACGGGAAAGTGGCTACACCTTC. This codes for CASSIKRESGYTF.

The gene calls are TRBV25-1 and TRBJ2-2; D is possibly TRBD1 (6 bases). Trimming cost V 3 bases and J 5 bases, with 13 bases left between them. From germline, CDR1 is MGHDK and CDR2 SYGVNS. The CDR3 totals 15 residues. CDR3 protein: CASSDPGARTGELFF. CDR3 nucleotides: TGTGCCAGCAGTGATCCAGGGGCGCGGACCGGGGAGCTGTTTTTT.

CDR3 coding DNA: TGTGCTAGTGGGGATGGACAGGGGGCACGCGAGCAGTACTTC. It is translated as CASGDGQGAREQYF. V gene TRBV12-5 combines with J gene TRBJ2-7, with 11 bases fitting TRBD1. V was pared by 6 bases and J by 6 bases, with 7 bases of the junction left unmatched. The CDR3 spans 14 residues. The germline CDR1 and CDR2 sequences are LGHNT and FRNRAP. The full variable domain, in which reference TRBV12-5 and TRBJ2-7 provide the parts outside the CDR3, is DARVTQTPRHKVTEMGQEVTMRCQPILGHNTVFWYRQTMMQGLELLAYFRNRAPLDDSGMPKDRFSAEMPDATLATLKIQPSEPRDSAVYFCASGDGQGAREQYFGPGTRLTVT.

This clone was detected once. V usage is TRBV7-9 and J usage is TRBJ2-3; 9 bases align to TRBD1. Germline lookup yields CDR1 SEHNR and CDR2 FQNEAQ (reference sequence). This CDR3 is built from 17 residues. Trimming removed 1 base from V and 6 bases from J; junction bases left unmatched: 11. The CDR3, as DNA: TGTGCCAGCAGCTTAGGGATACAGGGGGCGCTCTATGATACGCAGTATTTT. Translation: CASSLGIQGALYDTQYF.

The chain is built from TRBV9 and TRBJ2-3; 7 bases are a match to TRBD2. J gave up 0 bases and V 0 bases, and 7 bases lay outside the gene matches. Germline loops: CDR1 SGDLS, CDR2 YYNGEE. This CDR3 spans 17 amino acids. CDR3 nucleotide sequence: TGTGCCAGCAGCGTAGGGGCGGGGGAAAATAGCACAGATACGCAGTATTTT. Translated, it gives CASSVGAGENSTDTQYF.

The V and J genes are TRBV19 and TRBJ1-6, with D tentatively TRBD1 (6 bases). This CDR3 region has 16 residues. Germline V lookup: CDR1 LNHDA, CDR2 SQIVND (reference sequence). Trimming removed 6 bases at V and 7 bases at J, with 19 bases between. The CDR3 spells CASSLLTGRENSPLHF. The CDR3 bases are TGTGCCAGTAGCCTCCTGACAGGACGGGAGAATTCACCCCTCCACTTT.

J is TRBJ2-3 and V is TRBV21-1; the table's D call, TRBD1, was not checked against the DNA. TRBV21-1 is a known pseudogene. This CDR3 region has 15 residues. CDR3 protein: CASSKPGGRTDTQYF. CDR3 in DNA: TGTGCCAGCAGCAAACCAGGGGGTAGAACAGATACGCAGTATTTT.

This chain links TRBV9 with TRBJ2-2, with 8 bases lining up with TRBD1. This CDR3 region has 14 residues. Germline trimming cut 4 bases from V and 5 bases from J; bases unmatched to any gene: 4. Germline lookup yields CDR1 SGDLS and CDR2 YYNGEE. CDR3 loop: CASSTGGTTGELFF. DNA for the CDR3: TGTGCCAGCAGCACAGGGGGGACAACCGGGGAGCTGTTTTTT.

About this clone itself: The junction shows a germline mismatch at one end, possibly a read error. The chain is built from TRBV7-7 and TRBJ2-1; a possible D gene is TRBD2 (6 bases). There are 13 residues in the CDR3. Germline CDR1 is SSHAT and CDR2 is FNYEAQ (reference sequence). The CDR3 reads CASSLADGNEQFF. The CDR3 region has the DNA TGTGCTAGCAGCTTAGCGGACGGGAATGAGCAGTTCTTC.

In its sample, this clone was seen a few times. This chain joins TRBV5-4 and TRBJ1-1, with 10 nucleotides matching TRBD1. CDR1 is SGHNT and CDR2 is YYREEE in the germline V gene (reference sequence). This CDR3 spans 15 amino acids. V was pared by 4 bases and J by 0 bases, with 3 bases of the junction left unmatched. CDR3 DNA: TGTGCCAGCAGCGGGGGGACAGGGGTGAACACTGAAGCTTTCTTT. Amino acid sequence: CASSGGTGVNTEAFF. Full variable domain (outside the CDR3, taken from reference TRBV5-4 and TRBJ1-1): ETGVTQSPTHLIKTRGQQVTLRCSSQSGHNTVSWYQQALGQGPQFIFQYYREEENGRGNFPPRFSGLQFPNYSSELNVNALELDDSALYLCASSGGTGVNTEAFFGQGTRLTVV.